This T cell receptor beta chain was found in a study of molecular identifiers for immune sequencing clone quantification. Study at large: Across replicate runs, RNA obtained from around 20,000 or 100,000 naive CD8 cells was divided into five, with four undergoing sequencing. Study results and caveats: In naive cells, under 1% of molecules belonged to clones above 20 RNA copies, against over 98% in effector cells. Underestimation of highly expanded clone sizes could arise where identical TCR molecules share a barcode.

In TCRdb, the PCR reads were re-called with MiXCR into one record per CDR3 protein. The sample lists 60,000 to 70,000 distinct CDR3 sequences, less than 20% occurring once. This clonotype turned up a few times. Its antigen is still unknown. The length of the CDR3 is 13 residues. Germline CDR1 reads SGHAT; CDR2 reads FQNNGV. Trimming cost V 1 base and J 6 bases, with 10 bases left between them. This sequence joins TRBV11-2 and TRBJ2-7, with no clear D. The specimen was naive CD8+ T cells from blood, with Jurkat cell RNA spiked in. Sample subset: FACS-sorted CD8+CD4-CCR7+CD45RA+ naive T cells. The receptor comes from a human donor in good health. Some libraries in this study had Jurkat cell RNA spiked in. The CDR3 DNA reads TGTGCCAGCAGCTTAGGGACCCAAACCGAGCAGTACTTC. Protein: CASSLGTQTEQYF.